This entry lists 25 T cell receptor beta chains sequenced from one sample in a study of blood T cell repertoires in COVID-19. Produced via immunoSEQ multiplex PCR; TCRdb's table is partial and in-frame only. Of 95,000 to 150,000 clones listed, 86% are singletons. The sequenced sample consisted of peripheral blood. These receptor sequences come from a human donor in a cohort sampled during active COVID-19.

The CDR3 is CASSPKQGYTEAFF. The CDR3 DNA reads as TGTGCCAGCTCACCCAAACAGGGGTACACTGAAGCTTTCTTT. The chain employs TRBV18 and TRBJ1-1; 7 positions match TRBD1. The CDR3 runs to 14 residues. Unmatched junction bases numbered 4, after V lost 3 bases and J lost 3 bases. Germline CDR1 is KGHSH and CDR2 is LQKENI.

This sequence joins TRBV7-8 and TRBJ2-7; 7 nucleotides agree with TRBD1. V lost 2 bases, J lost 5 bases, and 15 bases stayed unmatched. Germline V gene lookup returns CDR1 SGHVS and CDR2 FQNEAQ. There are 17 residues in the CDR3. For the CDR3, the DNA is TGTGCCAGCAGCTTATTGGTCTTCCAGAGACAGGGAGACGAGCAGTACTTC. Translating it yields CASSLLVFQRQGDEQYF.

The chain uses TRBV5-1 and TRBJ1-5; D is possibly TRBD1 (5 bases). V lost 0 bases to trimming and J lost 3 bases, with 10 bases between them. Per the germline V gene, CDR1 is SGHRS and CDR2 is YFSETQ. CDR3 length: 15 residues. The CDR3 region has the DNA TGCGCCAGCAGCTTGGAAGGGGCGTCCAATCAGCCCCAGCATTTT. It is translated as CASSLEGASNQPQHF.

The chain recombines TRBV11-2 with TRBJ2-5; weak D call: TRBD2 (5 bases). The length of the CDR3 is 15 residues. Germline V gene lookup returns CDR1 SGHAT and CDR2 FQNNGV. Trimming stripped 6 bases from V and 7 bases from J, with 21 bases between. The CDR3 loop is CASSIRRTSHGTQYF. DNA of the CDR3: TGTGCCAGCAGTATTAGGAGGACGTCCCATGGGACCCAGTACTTC.

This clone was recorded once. Here the CDR3 DNA reads TGTGCCAGCAGCTGGTCTAGCGGGAGAGGCACAGATACGCAGTATTTT. Translating it yields CASSWSSGRGTDTQYF. This chain links TRBV5-4 with TRBJ2-3, with 10 bases lining up with TRBD2. V lost 3 bases and J lost 1; bases outside the gene matches: 5. The CDR3 extends over 16 amino acids. Germline V lookup: CDR1 SGHNT, CDR2 YYREEE (reference sequence).

CDR3 amino acids: CASSEKGRFDLYEQYF. CDR3 DNA sequence: TGTGCCAGCAGTGAAAAGGGGCGGTTCGACCTGTACGAGCAGTACTTC. This rearrangement joins TRBV6-1 to TRBJ2-7, with a weak D call TRBD1 (5 bases). V shed 2 bases and J shed 4 bases, with 18 bases lying between them. Germline CDR1 is MNHNS and CDR2 is SASEGT. The CDR3 totals 16 residues.

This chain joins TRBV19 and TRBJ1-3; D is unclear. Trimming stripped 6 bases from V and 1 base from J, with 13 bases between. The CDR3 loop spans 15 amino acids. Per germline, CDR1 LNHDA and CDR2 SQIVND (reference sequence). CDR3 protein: CASSSSGKSGNTIYF. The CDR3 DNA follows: TGTGCCAGTAGCTCCTCCGGGAAGTCTGGAAACACCATATATTTT.

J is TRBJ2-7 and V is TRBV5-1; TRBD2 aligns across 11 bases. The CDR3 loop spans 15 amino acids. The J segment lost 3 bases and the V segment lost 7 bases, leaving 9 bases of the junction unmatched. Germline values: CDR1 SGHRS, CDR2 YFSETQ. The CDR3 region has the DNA TGCGCCAGCGCTCTCCCCGGGACTAGCGGCTACGAGCAGTACTTC. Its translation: CASALPGTSGYEQYF.

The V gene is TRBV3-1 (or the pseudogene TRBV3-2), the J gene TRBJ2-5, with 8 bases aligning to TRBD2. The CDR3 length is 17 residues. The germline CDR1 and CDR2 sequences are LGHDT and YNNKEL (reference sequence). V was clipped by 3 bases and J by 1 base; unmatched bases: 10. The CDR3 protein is CASSQVRFSGVQETQYF. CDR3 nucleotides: TGTGCCAGCAGCCAGGTCCGGTTTAGCGGGGTCCAAGAGACCCAGTACTTC.

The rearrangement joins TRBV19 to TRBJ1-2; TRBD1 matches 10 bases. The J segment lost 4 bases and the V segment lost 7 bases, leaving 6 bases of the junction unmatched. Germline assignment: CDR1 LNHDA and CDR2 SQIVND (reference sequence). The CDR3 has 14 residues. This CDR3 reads CASNRDRGFYGYTF. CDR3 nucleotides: TGTGCCAGTAACAGGGACAGGGGTTTCTATGGCTACACCTTC.

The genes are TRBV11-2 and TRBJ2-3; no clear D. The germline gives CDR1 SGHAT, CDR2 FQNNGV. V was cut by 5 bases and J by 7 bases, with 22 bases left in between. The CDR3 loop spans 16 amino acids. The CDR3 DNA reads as TGTGCCAGCAGCCTACAGCTCGACCTCAACTTCTATACGCAGTATTTT. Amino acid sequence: CASSLQLDLNFYTQYF.

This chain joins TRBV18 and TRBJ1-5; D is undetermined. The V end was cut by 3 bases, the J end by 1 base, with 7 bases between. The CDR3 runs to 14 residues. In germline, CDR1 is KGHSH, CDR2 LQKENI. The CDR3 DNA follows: TGTGCCAGCTCACCGGTCCAGAGCAATCAGCCCCAGCATTTT. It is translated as CASSPVQSNQPQHF.

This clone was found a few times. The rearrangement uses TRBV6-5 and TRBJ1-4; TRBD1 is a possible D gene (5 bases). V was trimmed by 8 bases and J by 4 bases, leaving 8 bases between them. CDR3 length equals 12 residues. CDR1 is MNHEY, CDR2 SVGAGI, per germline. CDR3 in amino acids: CASGRGNEKLFF. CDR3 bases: TGTGCCAGCGGTAGGGGTAATGAAAAACTGTTTTTT.

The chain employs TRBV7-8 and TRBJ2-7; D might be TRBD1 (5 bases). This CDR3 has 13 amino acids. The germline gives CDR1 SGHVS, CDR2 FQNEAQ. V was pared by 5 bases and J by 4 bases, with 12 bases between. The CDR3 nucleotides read TGTGCCAGCAGCACCAGACAGAGATACGAGCAGTACTTC. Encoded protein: CASSTRQRYEQYF. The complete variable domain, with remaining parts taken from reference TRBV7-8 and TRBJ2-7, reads GAGVSQSPRYKVAKRGQDVALRCDPISGHVSLFWYQQALGQGPEFLTYFQNEAQLDKSGLPSDRFFAERPEGSVSTLKIQRTQQEDSAVYLCASSTRQRYEQYFGPGTRLTVT.

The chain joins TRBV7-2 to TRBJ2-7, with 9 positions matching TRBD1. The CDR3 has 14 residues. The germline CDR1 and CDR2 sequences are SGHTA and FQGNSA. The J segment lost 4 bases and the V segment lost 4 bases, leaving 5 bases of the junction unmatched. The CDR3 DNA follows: TGTGCCAGCAGCTGGGACAGGGTAACTTACGAGCAGTACTTC. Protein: CASSWDRVTYEQYF.

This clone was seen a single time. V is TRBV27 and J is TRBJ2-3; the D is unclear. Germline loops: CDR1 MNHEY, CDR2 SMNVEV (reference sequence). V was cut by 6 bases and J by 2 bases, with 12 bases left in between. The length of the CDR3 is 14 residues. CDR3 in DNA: TGTGCCAGCAGCCCTCCGCAGTACACAGATACGCAGTATTTT. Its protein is CASSPPQYTDTQYF.

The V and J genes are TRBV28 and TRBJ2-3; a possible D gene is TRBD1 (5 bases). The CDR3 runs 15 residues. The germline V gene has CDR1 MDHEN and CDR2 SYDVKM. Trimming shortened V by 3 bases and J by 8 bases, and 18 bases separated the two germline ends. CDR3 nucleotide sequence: TGTGCCAGCAGTTTTGGGGCCGGAGATCGTGGTACGCAGTATTTT. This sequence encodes CASSFGAGDRGTQYF. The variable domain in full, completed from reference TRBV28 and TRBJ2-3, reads DVKVTQSSRYLVKRTGEKVFLECVQDMDHENMFWYRQDPGLGLRLIYFSYDVKMKEKGDIPEGYSVSREKKERFSLILESASTNQTSMYLCASSFGAGDRGTQYFGPGTRLTVL.

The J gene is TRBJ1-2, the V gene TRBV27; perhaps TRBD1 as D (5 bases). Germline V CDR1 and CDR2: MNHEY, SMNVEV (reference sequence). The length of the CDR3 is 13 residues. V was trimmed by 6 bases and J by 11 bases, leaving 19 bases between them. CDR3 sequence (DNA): TGTGCCAGCAGCCAAAGATCGGGGACTGGGTACACCTTC. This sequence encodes CASSQRSGTGYTF.

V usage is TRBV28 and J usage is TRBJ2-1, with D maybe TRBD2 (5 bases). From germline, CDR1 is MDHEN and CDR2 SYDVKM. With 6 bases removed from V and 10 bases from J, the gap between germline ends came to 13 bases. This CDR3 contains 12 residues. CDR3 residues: CASSTQRGEQFF. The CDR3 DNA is TGTGCCAGCAGCACCCAACGGGGAGAGCAGTTCTTC.

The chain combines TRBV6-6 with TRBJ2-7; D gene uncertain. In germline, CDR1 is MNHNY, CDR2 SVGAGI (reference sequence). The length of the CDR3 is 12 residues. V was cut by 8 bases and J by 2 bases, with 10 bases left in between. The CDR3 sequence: CASEGETYEQYF. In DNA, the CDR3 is TGTGCCAGCGAAGGAGAAACCTACGAGCAGTACTTC.

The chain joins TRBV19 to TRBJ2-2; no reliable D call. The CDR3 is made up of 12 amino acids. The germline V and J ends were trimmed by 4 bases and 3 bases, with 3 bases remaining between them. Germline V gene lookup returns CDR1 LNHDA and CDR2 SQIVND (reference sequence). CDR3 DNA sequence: TGTGCCAGTAGTACTTACACCGGGGAGCTGTTTTTT. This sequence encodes CASSTYTGELFF.

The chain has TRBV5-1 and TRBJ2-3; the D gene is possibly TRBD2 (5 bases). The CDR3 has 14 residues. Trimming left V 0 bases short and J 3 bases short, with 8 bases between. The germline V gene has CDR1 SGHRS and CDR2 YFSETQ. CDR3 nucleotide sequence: TGCGCCAGCAGCTTGGCCCAGCGGACAGATACGCAGTATTTT. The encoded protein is CASSLAQRTDTQYF.

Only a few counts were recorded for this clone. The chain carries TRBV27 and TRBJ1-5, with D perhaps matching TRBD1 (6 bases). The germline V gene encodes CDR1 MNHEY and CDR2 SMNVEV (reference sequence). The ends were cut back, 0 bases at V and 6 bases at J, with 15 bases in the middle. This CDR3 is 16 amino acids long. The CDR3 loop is CASSLSPSGAGQPQHF. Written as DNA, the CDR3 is TGTGCCAGCAGTTTATCGCCCTCAGGGGCGGGTCAGCCCCAGCATTTT.

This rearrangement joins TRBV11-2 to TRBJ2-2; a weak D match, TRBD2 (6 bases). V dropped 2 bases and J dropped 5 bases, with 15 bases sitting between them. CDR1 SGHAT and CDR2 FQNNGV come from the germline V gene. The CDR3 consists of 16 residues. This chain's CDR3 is CASSLSSGLGTGELFF. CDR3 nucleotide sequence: TGTGCCAGCAGCTTATCCAGCGGGTTGGGGACCGGGGAGCTGTTTTTT.

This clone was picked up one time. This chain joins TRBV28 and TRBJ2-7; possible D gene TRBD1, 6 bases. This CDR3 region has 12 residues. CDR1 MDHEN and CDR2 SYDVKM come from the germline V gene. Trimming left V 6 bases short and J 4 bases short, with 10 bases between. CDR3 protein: CASSGQLYEQYF. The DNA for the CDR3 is TGTGCCAGCAGCGGACAGCTTTACGAGCAGTACTTC. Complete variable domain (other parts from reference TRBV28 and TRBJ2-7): DVKVTQSSRYLVKRTGEKVFLECVQDMDHENMFWYRQDPGLGLRLIYFSYDVKMKEKGDIPEGYSVSREKKERFSLILESASTNQTSMYLCASSGQLYEQYFGPGTRLTVT.